This T cell receptor beta chain was sequenced during a study of cytomegalovirus exposure and HLA in healthy donors. Study-wide context: The approximately 110 validation repertoires were reported in a later analysis to have been generated on the same platform as the approximately 700 first-cohort repertoires.

A word on this clone: What it binds is not known.

Here immunoSEQ multiplex PCR was the method, and the copy in TCRdb shows in-frame clones only, minus some. The sample lists 200,000 or so clones; more than 80% were seen once. CDR3 size: 16 residues. Germline trimming cut 6 bases from V and 8 bases from J; bases unmatched to any gene: 12. Germline V gives CDR1 MDHEN, CDR2 SYDVKM. Overall study findings and caveats: Usually a TCR sequence was rare, but some public TCRs were found in many donors.

Separation from the roughly 700-subject first cohort characterized the approximately 120-subject validation cohort, to which the donors belonged. The chain employs TRBV28 and TRBJ2-1, with TRBD2 matching over 11 bases. Sequences were obtained from PBMCs. The TCR comes from a man between 18 and 29 years old in good health and CMV-seropositive. This chain's CDR3 is CASRVLAGGSVDEQFF. The CDR3 DNA reads as TGTGCCAGCAGGGTTCTAGCGGGAGGTTCGGTCGATGAGCAGTTCTTC.